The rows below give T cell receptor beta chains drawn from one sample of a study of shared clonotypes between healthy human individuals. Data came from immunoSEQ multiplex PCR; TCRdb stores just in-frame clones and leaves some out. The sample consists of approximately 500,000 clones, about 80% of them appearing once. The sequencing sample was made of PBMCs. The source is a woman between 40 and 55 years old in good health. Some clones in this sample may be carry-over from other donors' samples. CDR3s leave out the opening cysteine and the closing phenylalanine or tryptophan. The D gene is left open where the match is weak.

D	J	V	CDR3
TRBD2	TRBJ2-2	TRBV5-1	ASSNRTSGSTGELF
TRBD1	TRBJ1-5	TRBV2	ASRATGGPSNQPQH
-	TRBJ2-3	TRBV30	AWLVRGTQY
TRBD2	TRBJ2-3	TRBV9	ASSLRGTSGTDTQY
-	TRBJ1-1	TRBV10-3	AIAPRLVNTEAF
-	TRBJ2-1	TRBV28	ASSLSRDPYNEQF
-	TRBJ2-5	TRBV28	ASGGGGLETQY
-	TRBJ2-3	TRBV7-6	ASWKGDGADTQY
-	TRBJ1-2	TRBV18	ASSPPNRPDTYGYT
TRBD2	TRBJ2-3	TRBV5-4	ASSLEGLAADTQY
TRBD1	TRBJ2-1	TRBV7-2	ASSLQGAGQF
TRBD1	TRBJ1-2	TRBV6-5	ASKSGQGGGYT
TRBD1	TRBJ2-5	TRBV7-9	AVRQGDIETQY
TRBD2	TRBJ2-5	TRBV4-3	ASSQERTSLTGETQY
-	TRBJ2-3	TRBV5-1	ASSYQGPPDTQY
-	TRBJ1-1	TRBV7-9	ASSQRSAEAF
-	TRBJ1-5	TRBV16	ASSQWTFSNQPQH
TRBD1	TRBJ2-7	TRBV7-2	ASSSMTGANEQY
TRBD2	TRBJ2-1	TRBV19	ATPSRGAPSYNEQF
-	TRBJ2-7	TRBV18	ASSPPGRPTYEQY
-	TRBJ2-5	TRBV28	ASSFGRDRETQY
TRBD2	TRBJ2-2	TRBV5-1	ASSRPGTSGNRRWELF
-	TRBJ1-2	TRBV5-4	ASSPQGLYGYT
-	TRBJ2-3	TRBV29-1	SVSSTDTQY
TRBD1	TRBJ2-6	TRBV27	ASSLTGQGAAGANVLT
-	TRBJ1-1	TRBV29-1	SASSGGNTEAF
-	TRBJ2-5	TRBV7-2	ASSSDHIGTQY
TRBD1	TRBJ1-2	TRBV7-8	ASSPGGGSGYT
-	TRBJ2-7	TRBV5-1	ASSLGPTFWSSYEQY
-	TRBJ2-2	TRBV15	ATSRDDYGGNTGELF
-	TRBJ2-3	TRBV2	ASRTTSSTDTQY
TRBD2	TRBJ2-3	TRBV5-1	ASSFGPLAGDTDTQY
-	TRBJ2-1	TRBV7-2	ASSLVNNEQF
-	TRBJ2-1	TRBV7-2	ASSHRSLSYQNNEQF
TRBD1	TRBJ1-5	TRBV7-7	ASTSGTVFCQPQH
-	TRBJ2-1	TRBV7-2	ASSPLPQGMSYNEQF
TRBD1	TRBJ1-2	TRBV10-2	ASSPLLGQGVRYNYGYT
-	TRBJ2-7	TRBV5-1	ASRTEGPSSYEQY
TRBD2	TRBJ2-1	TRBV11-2	ASSFLRGGLRGEQF
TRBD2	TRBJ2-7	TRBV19	ASTRTSGPYEQY
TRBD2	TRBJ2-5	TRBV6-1	ASSGLAGGGETQY
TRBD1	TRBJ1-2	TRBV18	ASSTEGANYGYT
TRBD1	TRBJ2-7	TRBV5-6	ASSRYTGALHEQY
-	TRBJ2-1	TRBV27	ASAGGGDYDEQF
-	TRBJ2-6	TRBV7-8	ASTRGHATSGANVLT
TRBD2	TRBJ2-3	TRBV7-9	ASSLTSGSTDTQY
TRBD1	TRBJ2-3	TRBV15	ATSRETGGTDTQY
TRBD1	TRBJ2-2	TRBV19	ASSHPRGQGTGELF
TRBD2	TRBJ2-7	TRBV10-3	AISAGGLAAYEQY
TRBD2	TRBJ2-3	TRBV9	ASSVNRGGTDTQY
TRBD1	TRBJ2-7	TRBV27	ASSLKGTGVHEQY
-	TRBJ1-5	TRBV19	ASSILADSNQPQH
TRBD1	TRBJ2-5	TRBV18	ASSPPWTGAEETQY
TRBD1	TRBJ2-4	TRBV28	ASTRTGGIVGIQY
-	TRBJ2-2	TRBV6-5	ASSPTIDDTGELF
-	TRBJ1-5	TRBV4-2	ASSQGVTDIGNQPQH
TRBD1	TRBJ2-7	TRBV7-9	ASSLTGGYEQY
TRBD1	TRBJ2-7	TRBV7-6	ASSLAGQGAYEQY